This T cell receptor (beta chain) was captured by sequencing in a study of blood T cell repertoires in COVID-19. Produced via immunoSEQ multiplex PCR; TCRdb's table is partial and in-frame only. Found here are 150,000 to 200,000 clones, around three quarters of them singletons; the top ten hold over 15%. Trimming removed 3 bases from V and 7 bases from J; junction bases left unmatched: 6. The germline gives CDR1 SGDLS, CDR2 YYNGEE. The length of the CDR3 is 14 residues. The rearrangement links TRBV9 to TRBJ1-4; 7 bases are a match to TRBD1. This TCR derives from a woman between 65 and 79 years old in a cohort exposed to, infected with or recovered from COVID-19 (not recorded which). Source material: PBMCs or T cells enriched from blood (not recorded which). The CDR3 DNA sequence: TGTGCCAGCAGCGCGGGACAGACAACTGAAAAACTGTTTTTT. Translating gives CASSAGQTTEKLFF. Variable domain in full (rest from reference TRBV9 and TRBJ1-4): DSGVTQTPKHLITATGQRVTLRCSPRSGDLSVYWYQQSLDQGLQFLIQYYNGEERAKGNILERFSAQQFPDLHSELNLSSLELGDSALYFCASSAGQTTEKLFFGSGTQLSVL.